Shown below are 16 T cell receptor beta chains from a single sample sequenced in a study of regulatory T cells in long-lasting Graves disease. Assembly of TCR beta libraries relied on iRepertoire HTBI primers together with Arm-PCR of CDR3 regions. TCRdb fed the multiplex PCR reads into MiXCR, producing one record per CDR3 protein. This table has a few hundred thousand distinct CDR3 sequences, about 20% appearing once. Specified time point: persistent/refractory GD, antithyroid drugs over 5 years with positive TRAb. Following extraction of RNA from PBMCs, that RNA was used to make the TCR library. The sequenced sample was peripheral blood mononuclear cells (PBMCs), obtained when the disease was refractory, from a patient treated with antithyroid drugs. The source of these receptors is a female donor with Graves disease.

The gene calls are TRBV30 and TRBJ2-7; maybe TRBD2 (5 bases). The germline V gene has CDR1 GTSNPN and CDR2 SVGIG (reference sequence). The CDR3 consists of 16 residues. The V gene lost 2 bases and the J gene lost 6 bases, with 23 bases spanning the gap. This CDR3 reads CAWSRRRPVLSGEQYF. CDR3 bases: TGTGCCTGGAGTCGGCGTCGCCCGGTCCTAAGCGGCGAGCAGTACTTC. Full variable domain (remainder filled in from reference TRBV30 and TRBJ2-7): SQTIHQWPATLVQPVGSPLSLECTVEGTSNPNLYWYRQAAGRGLQLLFYSVGIGQISSEVPQNLSASRPQDRQFILSSKKLLLSDSGFYLCAWSRRRPVLSGEQYFGPGTRLTVT.

This clonotype was observed at least ten times. CDR3 in DNA: TGTGCCAGCAGTTTAGAGCGGGAGAGCGGGGAGCTGTTTTTT. It codes for CASSLERESGELFF. V is TRBV12-3 or TRBV12-4 and J is TRBJ2-2, with 8 bases that match TRBD2. This CDR3 is 14 amino acids long. V lost 1 base and J lost 7; bases outside the gene matches: 2.

The chain uses TRBV9 and TRBJ1-1; the D is unclear. The CDR3 loop spans 16 amino acids. V lost 0 bases to trimming and J lost 7 bases, with 19 bases between them. CDR1 is SGDLS and CDR2 is YYNGEE in the germline V gene. CDR3 in DNA: TGTGCCAGCAGCGTAGCGGCGGCGGCCATCGGGAATGAAGCTTTCTTT. Its translation is CASSVAAAAIGNEAFF.

This clonotype occurred a few times. Because the CDR3 is missing its conserved closing phenylalanine or tryptophan, this is likely a read error. This rearrangement joins TRBV28 to TRBJ1-2; D remains ambiguous. Germline assignment: CDR1 MDHEN and CDR2 SYDVKM. The V and J ends lost 5 bases and 3 bases respectively, with 7 bases between them. There are 12 residues in the CDR3. CDR3 in DNA: TGTGCCAGCAGTACCCGCGACTATGGCTACACCCTC. This codes for CASSTRDYGYTL.

V gene TRBV5-1 combines with J gene TRBJ1-6; D is unclear. Trimming removed 4 bases at V and 5 bases at J, with 13 bases between. The germline gives CDR1 SGHRS, CDR2 YFSETQ. The length of the CDR3 is 15 residues. The CDR3 loop reads CASSLRVANNSPLHF. The CDR3 region has the DNA TGCGCCAGCAGCCTGCGGGTCGCCAATAATTCACCCCTCCACTTT. The full variable domain, completed using reference TRBV5-1 and TRBJ1-6, is KAGVTQTPRYLIKTRGQQVTLSCSPISGHRSVSWYQQTPGQGLQFLFEYFSETQRNKGNFPGRFSGRQFSNSRSEMNVSTLELGDSALYLCASSLRVANNSPLHFGNGTRLTVT.

The chain links TRBV3-1 to TRBJ2-7; 12 bases are a match to TRBD2. This CDR3 comprises 17 residues. In germline, CDR1 is LGHDT, CDR2 YNNKEL (reference sequence). V dropped 3 bases and J dropped 4; count of bases not matched to a gene: 10. CDR3: CASSQRTSGAKFYEQYF. DNA for the CDR3: TGTGCCAGCAGCCAGAGGACTAGCGGGGCCAAATTTTACGAGCAGTACTTC.

The chain carries TRBV30 and TRBJ1-5, with TRBD1 as a possible D gene (6 bases). Germline CDR1 and CDR2: GTSNPN and SVGIG (reference sequence). The CDR3 is made up of 15 amino acids. V shed 3 bases and J shed 2 bases, with 14 bases lying between them. The CDR3 sequence: CAWSEGGGGNQPQHF. The CDR3, as DNA: TGTGCCTGGAGCGAGGGAGGGGGTGGCAATCAGCCCCAGCATTTT.

This clonotype was detected many times. The chain employs TRBV6-1 and TRBJ1-1; D remains ambiguous. This CDR3 has 12 residues. V gave up 4 bases and J gave up 8 bases, with 11 bases separating them. CDR1 and CDR2 (germline): MNHNS, SASEGT. The CDR3 is CASSVTGEEAFF. The CDR3 DNA reads TGTGCCAGCAGTGTTACGGGAGAAGAAGCTTTCTTT.

The chain recombines TRBV7-3 with TRBJ2-2, with 7 nucleotides matching TRBD1. CDR3 length: 14 residues. Germline CDR1 reads SGHTA; CDR2 reads FQGTGA. The trim removed 5 bases at V and 4 bases at J, leaving 4 bases unmatched. CDR3 amino acids: CASSVTGPTGELFF. CDR3 bases: TGTGCCAGCAGCGTGACAGGGCCCACCGGGGAGCTGTTTTTT.

This clonotype counts as large. V and J are TRBV11-2 and TRBJ2-5; 7 bases map to TRBD1. Germline CDR1 and CDR2: SGHAT and FQNNGV. The CDR3 length is 14 residues. J lost 4 bases, V lost 4 bases, and 6 bases had no gene match. This chain's CDR3 is CASSSGQVRETQYF. The CDR3 region has the DNA TGTGCCAGCAGCTCAGGACAGGTCCGAGAGACCCAGTACTTC.

This clonotype was seen a handful of times. The chain uses TRBV28 and TRBJ2-4; D is possibly TRBD2 (6 bases). Germline CDR1 and CDR2: MDHEN and SYDVKM. Trimming took off 3 bases at V and 0 bases at J, with 15 bases between the two ends. The CDR3 runs 17 residues. The CDR3 DNA is TGTGCCAGCAGTTTTGGGGGACTTCACTTAGCCAAAAACATTCAGTACTTC. Protein sequence: CASSFGGLHLAKNIQYF.

This clonotype appeared a few times. This chain joins TRBV20-1 and TRBJ2-7; 8 bases fit TRBD1. Trimming cost V 0 bases and J 3 bases; bases outside gene matches: 10. Per germline, CDR1 DFQATT and CDR2 SNEGSKA (reference sequence). This CDR3 region has 16 residues. For the CDR3, the DNA is TGCAGTGCTAGAGATCGGTGGCAGGGGGCTGTCTACGAGCAGTACTTC. It is translated as CSARDRWQGAVYEQYF.

In its sample, this clonotype was seen once. The chain is built from TRBV19 and TRBJ2-2, with D possibly TRBD2 on 6 matching bases. The CDR3 runs 13 residues. CDR1 and CDR2 from the germline V gene are LNHDA and SQIVND (reference sequence). Trimming shortened V by 3 bases and J by 7 bases, and 9 bases separated the two germline ends. CDR3 sequence: CASSMPAGGELFF. Here the CDR3 DNA reads TGTGCCAGTAGTATGCCAGCGGGCGGGGAGCTGTTTTTT.

The genes are TRBV5-1 and TRBJ2-7, with 10 nucleotides matching TRBD1. The V gene's germline CDR1 is SGHRS and CDR2 YFSETQ. The CDR3 has 15 residues. V was pared by 2 bases and J by 7 bases, with 9 bases of the junction left unmatched. This CDR3 reads CASSFYGTGVGEQYF. The CDR3 coding sequence is TGCGCCAGCAGCTTTTACGGGACAGGGGTCGGGGAGCAGTACTTC.

This CDR3 reads CASSLEAGAETQYF. The CDR3 DNA follows: TGTGCCAGCAGCTTGGAGGCAGGGGCGGAGACCCAGTACTTC. V usage is TRBV5-4 and J usage is TRBJ2-5; maybe TRBD1 (6 bases). Between the trimmed V and J ends, which lost 0 bases and 5 bases, there was a span of 11 bases. From germline, CDR1 is SGHNT and CDR2 YYREEE (reference sequence). This CDR3 has 14 residues.

The V gene is TRBV20-1, the J gene TRBJ2-1; tentatively, D is TRBD1 or TRBD2 (6 bases each). Trimming took 5 bases from V and 5 from J, leaving 22 bases between them. This CDR3 spans 16 amino acids. Germline V lookup: CDR1 DFQATT, CDR2 SNEGSKA (reference sequence). The CDR3: CSAGGLGRGANNEQFF. In DNA form, the CDR3 reads TGCAGTGCTGGGGGGCTCGGGAGAGGGGCTAACAATGAGCAGTTCTTC.